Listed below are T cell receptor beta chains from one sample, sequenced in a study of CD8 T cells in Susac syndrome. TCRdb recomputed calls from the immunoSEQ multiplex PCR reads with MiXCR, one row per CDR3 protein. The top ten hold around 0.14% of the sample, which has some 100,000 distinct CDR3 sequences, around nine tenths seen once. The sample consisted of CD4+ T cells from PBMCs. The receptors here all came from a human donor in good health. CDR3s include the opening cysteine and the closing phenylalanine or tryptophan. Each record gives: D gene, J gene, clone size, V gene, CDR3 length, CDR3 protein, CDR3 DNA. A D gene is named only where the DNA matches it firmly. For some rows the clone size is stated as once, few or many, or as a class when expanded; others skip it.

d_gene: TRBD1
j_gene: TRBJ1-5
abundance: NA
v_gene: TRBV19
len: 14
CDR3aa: CASSGTGGVQPQHF
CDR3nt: TGTGCCAGTAGTGGGACAGGGGGAGTTCAGCCCCAGCATTTT

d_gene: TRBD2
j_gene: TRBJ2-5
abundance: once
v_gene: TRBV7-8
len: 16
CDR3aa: CASSEWAASGGETQYF
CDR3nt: TGTGCCAGCAGCGAATGGGCAGCTAGCGGGGGTGAGACCCAGTACTTC

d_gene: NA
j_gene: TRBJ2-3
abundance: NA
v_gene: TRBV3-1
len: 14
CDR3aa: CASSRQGRADTQYF
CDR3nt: TGTGCCAGCAGTCGACAGGGGAGGGCAGATACGCAGTATTTT

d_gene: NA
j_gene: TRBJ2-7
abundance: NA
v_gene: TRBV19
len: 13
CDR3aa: CASSMGEQIGQYF
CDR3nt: TGTGCCAGTAGTATGGGGGAGCAGATCGGGCAGTACTTC

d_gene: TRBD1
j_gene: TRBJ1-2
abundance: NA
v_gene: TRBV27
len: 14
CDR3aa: CASSEAGQLYGYTF
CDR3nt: TGTGCCAGCAGTGAGGCGGGACAGCTCTATGGCTACACCTTC

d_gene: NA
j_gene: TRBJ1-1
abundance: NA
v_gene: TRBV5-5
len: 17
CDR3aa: CASSLAGTEYMNTEAFF
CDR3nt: TGTGCCAGCAGCTTGGCCGGGACCGAGTACATGAACACTGAAGCTTTCTTT

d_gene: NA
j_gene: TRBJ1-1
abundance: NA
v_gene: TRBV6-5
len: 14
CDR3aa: CASSYSTGNTEAFF
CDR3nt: TGTGCCAGCAGTTACTCGACAGGGAACACTGAAGCTTTCTTT

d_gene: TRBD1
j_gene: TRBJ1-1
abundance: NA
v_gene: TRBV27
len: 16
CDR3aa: CASSPGTGGWNTEAFF
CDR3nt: TGTGCCAGCAGTCCCGGGACAGGGGGCTGGAACACTGAAGCTTTCTTT

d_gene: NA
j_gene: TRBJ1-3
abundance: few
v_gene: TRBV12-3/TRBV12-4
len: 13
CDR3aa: CASSTGSGNTIYF
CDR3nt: TGTGCCAGCAGCACGGGCTCTGGAAACACCATATATTTT

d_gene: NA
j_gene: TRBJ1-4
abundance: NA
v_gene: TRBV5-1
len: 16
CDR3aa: CASSTGGSATNEKLFF
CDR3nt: TGCGCCAGCAGCACTGGGGGGTCCGCAACTAATGAAAAACTGTTTTTT

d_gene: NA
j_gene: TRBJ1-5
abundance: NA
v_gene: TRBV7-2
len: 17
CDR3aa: CASSASVDRYSNQPQHF
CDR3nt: TGTGCCAGCAGCGCAAGCGTCGACAGGTATAGCAATCAGCCCCAGCATTTT

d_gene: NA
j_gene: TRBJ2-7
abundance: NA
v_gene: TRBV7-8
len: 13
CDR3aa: CASSAGRAYEQYF
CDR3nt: TGTGCCAGCAGCGCCGGCAGGGCCTACGAGCAGTACTTC

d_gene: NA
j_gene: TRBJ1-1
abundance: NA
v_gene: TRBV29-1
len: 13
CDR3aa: CSVEGHKSWEAFF
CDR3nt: TGCAGCGTTGAAGGGCATAAGAGTTGGGAAGCTTTCTTT

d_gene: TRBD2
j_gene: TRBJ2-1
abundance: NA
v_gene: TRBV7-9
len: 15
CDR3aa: CASSLPTSDYNEQFF
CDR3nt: TGTGCCAGCAGCTTACCCACTAGCGACTACAATGAGCAGTTCTTC

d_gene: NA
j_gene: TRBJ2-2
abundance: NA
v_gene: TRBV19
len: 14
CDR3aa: CASSSLGSVGELFF
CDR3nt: TGTGCCAGTAGTTCACTCGGTAGCGTAGGGGAGCTGTTTTTT